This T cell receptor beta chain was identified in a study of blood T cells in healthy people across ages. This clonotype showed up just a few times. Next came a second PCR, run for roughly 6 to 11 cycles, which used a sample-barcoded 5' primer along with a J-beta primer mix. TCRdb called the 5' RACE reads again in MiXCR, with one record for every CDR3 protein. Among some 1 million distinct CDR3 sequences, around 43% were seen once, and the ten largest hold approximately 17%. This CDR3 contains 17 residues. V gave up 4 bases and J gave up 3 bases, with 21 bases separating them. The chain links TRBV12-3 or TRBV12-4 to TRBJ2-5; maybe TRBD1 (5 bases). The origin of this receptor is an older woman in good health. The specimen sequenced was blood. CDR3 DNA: TGTGCCAGCAGTTCGATAGCCGGCGTGTTAGGGGAAGAGACCCAGTACTTC. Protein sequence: CASSSIAGVLGEETQYF.